This T cell receptor beta chain was recovered during a study of cytomegalovirus exposure and HLA in healthy donors (dated by TCRdb to the late 2010s). About the full investigation: A later analysis indicated that the 100 to 150 validation repertoires were generated on the platform also employed for the 650 to 850 repertoires of the first cohort. The study combined high-throughput TCR immunosequencing, statistical association of individual TCRs with disease status, and machine learning to predict cytomegalovirus infection status. The study was designed to test whether signatures of past pathogen exposure could be identified by cataloging public T cell receptors. Along with the roughly 700-subject first cohort, a separate validation cohort of over a hundred different subjects was used.

The CDR3 covers 15 residues, taking in both the cysteine and the phenylalanine. Only the CDR3 portion is preserved as DNA: 45 bases, with reading frame beginning at the first base. Looking up the germline V gene yields CDR1 MGHDK and CDR2 SYGVNS. V and J are trimmed by 2 bases and 6 bases, and the gene matches miss 9 bases of the junction. The library was produced with the immunoSEQ multiplex PCR assay. On the authors' methods: A statistical classification framework was built to diagnose cytomegalovirus status from the catalog of TCR beta chain sequences. TCRdb obtained this table from immuneACCESS and retained in-frame rearrangements with V and J assigned. These tables miss some clones; where compared with another copy, unresolved V genes account for less than half of the shortfall, and the remainder is unexplained. The DNA was the basis for D and trimming; V, J and clone size are from that table. The sample contains around 400,000 clones, about nine tenths of them found a single time. Around 0.8% of the sample lies in the top ten.

The donors belonged to the validation cohort of about 120 subjects, which was separate from the roughly 670-subject first cohort. The research as a whole found: Three of the identified cytomegalovirus-associated TCR beta chains were confirmed in vitro to be specific for cytomegalovirus antigens. The classifier was reported to diagnose cytomegalovirus status with high specificity and sensitivity in both the original and validation cohorts. The authors suggested that the approach could potentially be generalized to other disease states and immunological phenotypes. Subsequent analysis determined that TCRs grouped into clusters in the first cohort also showed a tendency toward co-occurrence across the 120 validation repertoires, and 85% to 95% of cluster scores exceeded 0. A total of 150 to 200 TCR beta chains were listed by the study as associated with cytomegalovirus. A later analysis lacked HLA typing for the validation cohort, so it scored co-occurrence in that cohort across all 110 or so repertoires. While some public TCRs were present in many individuals, most TCR sequences turned up only very rarely across donors.

This clone was counted a few times. It lacks a known antigen. Within one base of it there is no much larger clone, and no base qualities were kept. Here the chain combines TRBV25-1 and TRBJ1-2; 7 bases in the middle match TRBD1. This TCR was sampled from a young woman in good health and CMV-seronegative. The sequenced material came from PBMCs. The CDR3 region reads CASSEVEQGLDGYTF. The bases are TGTGCCAGCAGTGAAGTTGAACAGGGGCTAGATGGCTACACCTTC.